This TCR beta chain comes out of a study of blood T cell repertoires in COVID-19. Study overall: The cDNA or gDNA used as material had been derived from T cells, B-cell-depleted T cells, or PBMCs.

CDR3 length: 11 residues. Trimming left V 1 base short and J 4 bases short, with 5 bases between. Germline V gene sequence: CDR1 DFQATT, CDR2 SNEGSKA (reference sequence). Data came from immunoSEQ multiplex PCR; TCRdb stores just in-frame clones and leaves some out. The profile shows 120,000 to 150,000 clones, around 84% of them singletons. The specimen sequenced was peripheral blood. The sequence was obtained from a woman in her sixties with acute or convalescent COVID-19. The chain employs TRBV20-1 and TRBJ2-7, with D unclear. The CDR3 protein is CSARAGYEQYF. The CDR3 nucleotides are TGCAGTGCTAGAGCAGGTTACGAGCAGTACTTC.